Included here is one T cell receptor beta chain sequence, with context. Its cognate antigen is unknown. The CDR3 spans 16 residues. V shed 5 bases and J 7 bases; nucleotides not matched to a gene: 13. The germline CDR1 and CDR2 sequences are MNHEY and SMNVEV (reference sequence). The data originate from a study of cytomegalovirus exposure and HLA in healthy donors. The study, taken as a whole, reports: Looking again later, the authors saw that most CMV-associated TCR beta chains seemed HLA-restricted.

The PCR made use of 60 Vbeta and 13 Jbeta primers. Per the study methods: A later analysis counted 65 million to 90 million unique TCR beta chains, roughly 11 million shared. Clones were read by immunoSEQ multiplex PCR, and TCRdb kept only the in-frame ones, dropping some. The DNA was the basis for D and trimming; V, J and clone size are from that table. Among 80,000 to 130,000 clones listed, roughly four fifths were seen once. The chain carries TRBV27 and TRBJ2-5, with TRBD2 identical over 10 bases. Sequencing used PBMCs. The clonotype originates from a male donor in good health and CMV-seropositive. In nucleotides, the CDR3 is TGTGCCAGCAGTCTTGTGGGACTAGCGCCGGGGGGGACCCAGTACTTC. Its protein is CASSLVGLAPGGTQYF.